One and the same sample provided the 27 T cell receptor beta chains below, sequenced in a study of T-cell reconstitution after alpha-beta-depleted transplantation in children. During its preparation, the TCRbeta library received unique molecular identifiers. TCRdb fed the PCR reads into MiXCR, producing one record per CDR3 protein. The profile covers about 400,000 distinct CDR3 sequences, with 10% to 15% appearing a single time and 4.3% taken by the ten largest. The sample here was PBMCs, taken from the stem cell graft. The receptors derive from a human donor who donated a stem cell graft to a child with Fanconi anemia.

This sequence joins TRBV3-1 and TRBJ2-1, with D perhaps matching TRBD1 (6 bases). Germline assignment: CDR1 LGHDT and CDR2 YNNKEL (reference sequence). This CDR3 has 15 amino acids. Trimming pared 10 bases from V and 6 bases from J, leaving 22 bases between. The CDR3 region has the DNA TGTGCCACCTGCCACCCAGGGGATTTCGGCAATGAGCAGTTCTTC. Translated: CATCHPGDFGNEQFF.

This clonotype appeared a few times. V and J are TRBV6-6 and TRBJ2-1; 7 bases line up with TRBD2. CDR1 and CDR2 (germline): MNHNY, SVGAGI (reference sequence). With 4 bases clipped from V and 9 bases from J, the junction kept 6 bases outside the gene matches. The CDR3 loop spans 13 amino acids. The chain's CDR3 is CASSSASGGEQFF. The CDR3 DNA reads TGTGCCAGCAGTTCGGCCTCGGGGGGTGAGCAGTTCTTC.

This clonotype was found many times. The rearrangement uses TRBV28 and TRBJ2-1; no reliable D call. CDR1 is MDHEN, CDR2 SYDVKM, per germline. V lost 7 bases and J lost 3, with 13 bases in between. CDR3 length: 14 amino acids. The chain's CDR3 is CASNHLANYNEQFF. The CDR3, as DNA: TGTGCCAGCAACCATTTGGCCAACTACAATGAGCAGTTCTTC.

This clonotype came up a few times. The chain combines TRBV7-8 with TRBJ1-2; a weak D match, TRBD1 (5 bases). From germline, CDR1 is SGHVS and CDR2 FQNEAQ. V lost 4 bases and J lost 4, with 19 bases in between. There are 16 residues in the CDR3. Written as DNA, the CDR3 is TGTGCCAGCAGCTCCCTAACCCAGGGATCCGGCTATGGCTACACCTTC. Protein: CASSSLTQGSGYGYTF.

This clonotype was seen more than once but under ten times. This chain joins TRBV12-3 or TRBV12-4 and TRBJ2-5, with D hard to call. This CDR3 comprises 14 residues. Deletions cut 8 bases from V and 1 base from J, with 14 bases between. The CDR3 region is CASSDSSGQETQYF. The DNA of the CDR3 is TGTGCCAGCTCCGATTCTTCAGGCCAAGAGACCCAGTACTTC.

The rearrangement links TRBV20-1 to TRBJ2-5; 9 nucleotides match TRBD2. Trimming at V came to 6 bases and at J to 3 bases, leaving 5 bases not matched to a gene. The CDR3 length is 13 residues. Germline V gene lookup returns CDR1 DFQATT and CDR2 SNEGSKA (reference sequence). For the CDR3, the DNA is TGCAGTGCGGCGGGGGGGCTGGAAGAGACCCAGTACTTC. Its translation: CSAAGGLEETQYF.

This clonotype was seen at least ten times. The chain links TRBV12-3 or TRBV12-4 to TRBJ2-5; D gene uncertain. This CDR3 has 14 residues. Trimming left V 3 bases short and J 1 base short, with 9 bases between. DNA for the CDR3: TGTGCCAGCAGTTTGACCAGTCCCCAAGAGACCCAGTACTTC. This gives the protein CASSLTSPQETQYF.

Comments on this clonotype: This may come from a read error, since a much larger clone is one base off. The genes are TRBV6-1 and TRBJ2-2, with D unclear. Trimming shortened V by 3 bases and J by 4 bases, and 12 bases separated the two germline ends. CDR1 and CDR2 (germline): MNHNS, SASEGT. This CDR3 is 15 amino acids long. Written as DNA, the CDR3 is TGTGCCAGCAGTGACGAGGAGTCGAGCACCGGGGAGCTGTTTTTT. Its protein is CASSDEESSTGELFF.

This sequence joins TRBV28 and TRBJ2-5; possibly TRBD1 or TRBD2 for D (5 bases each). Germline-derived CDR1 and CDR2 are MDHEN and SYDVKM. The germline V and J ends were trimmed by 2 bases and 10 bases, with 11 bases remaining between them. The CDR3 consists of 12 residues. The CDR3 spells CASSLGGRYQYF. CDR3 nucleotide sequence: TGTGCCAGCAGTTTAGGGGGACGGTACCAGTACTTC.

This clonotype was seen repeatedly, ten times or more. This chain joins TRBV4-2 and TRBJ2-2; no firm D call. The germline V and J ends were trimmed by 6 bases and 0 bases, with 8 bases remaining between them. CDR1 and CDR2 from the germline V gene are LGHNA and YNFKEQ. The length of the CDR3 is 14 residues. The CDR3 sequence: CASRSPANTGELFF. The CDR3, as DNA: TGTGCCAGCAGGAGTCCCGCGAACACCGGGGAGCTGTTTTTT.

V and J are TRBV12-3 or TRBV12-4 and TRBJ2-1; TRBD2 agrees at 7 bases. This CDR3 has 16 amino acids. With V trimmed by 5 bases and J by 0 bases, 7 bases remained unmatched. The DNA for the CDR3 is TGTGCCAGCAGTCCGAGCGGGGCTAGCTCCTACAATGAGCAGTTCTTC. Amino acids: CASSPSGASSYNEQFF.

This clonotype was recorded a few times. CDR3 sequence (DNA): TGTGCCAGCAGATCCGCCTTGGCCACTGAAGCTTTCTTT. It codes for CASRSALATEAFF. The chain is built from TRBV12-3 or TRBV12-4 and TRBJ1-1; D is ambiguous. Trimming removed 6 bases at V and 4 bases at J, with 12 bases between. The CDR3 loop spans 13 amino acids.

This clonotype was seen a few times. The V gene is TRBV9, the J gene TRBJ1-1; D remains unclear. This CDR3 region has 15 residues. The germline V and J ends were trimmed by 0 bases and 3 bases, with 12 bases remaining between them. Per the germline V gene, CDR1 is SGDLS and CDR2 is YYNGEE. CDR3 sequence reads: CASSVGSGPDTEAFF. The CDR3 coding sequence is TGTGCCAGCAGCGTAGGAAGCGGGCCGGACACTGAAGCTTTCTTT.

This clonotype appeared a few times. The chain joins TRBV6-1 to TRBJ2-7; D unresolved. The CDR3 totals 15 residues. CDR1 MNHNS and CDR2 SASEGT come from the germline V gene. Trimming took off 1 base at V and 2 bases at J, with 12 bases between the two ends. In DNA, the CDR3 is TGTGCCAGCAGTGAAGTGGCAGATTCTCCCTACGAGCAGTACGTC. Translating it yields CASSEVADSPYEQYV.

This clonotype was seen a handful of times. The chain combines TRBV5-6 with TRBJ2-3; tentatively, D is TRBD1 or TRBD2 (6 bases each). The CDR3 length is 13 residues. Germline-derived CDR1 and CDR2 are SGHDT and YYEEEE. Trimming pared 3 bases from V and 5 bases from J, leaving 10 bases between. The CDR3, as DNA: TGTGCCAGCAGCTGGGGGGCGAGAGATACGCAGTATTTT. Translation: CASSWGARDTQYF.

This clonotype has only a few counts. The rearrangement uses TRBV16 and TRBJ2-1; D gene uncertain. Germline CDR1 is KGHSY and CDR2 is FQNENV. V lost 3 bases, J lost 5 bases, and 5 bases lay in between. The CDR3 is 12 residues long. Here the CDR3 DNA reads TGTGCCAGCAGCCAGGGTAACAATGAGCAGTTCTTC. This translates into CASSQGNNEQFF.

CDR3: CASSPDNRGRAFF. CDR3 sequence (DNA): TGTGCCAGCAGTCCAGATAACCGGGGCAGAGCTTTCTTT. The V gene is TRBV6-4, the J gene TRBJ1-1, with a weak D call TRBD1 (5 bases). Trimming left V 5 bases short and J 10 bases short, with 17 bases between. The V gene's germline CDR1 is MRHNA and CDR2 SNTAGT. The CDR3 totals 13 residues.

The sample holds a few counts of this clonotype. The chain recombines TRBV7-2 with TRBJ2-4, with 10 bases aligning to TRBD1. The CDR3 consists of 14 residues. Unmatched junction bases numbered 2, after V lost 3 bases and J lost 6 bases. In germline, CDR1 is SGHTA, CDR2 FQGNSA. The CDR3 DNA reads TGTGCCAGCAGCTTTCGGACAGGGGGAAACATTCAGTACTTC. Protein product: CASSFRTGGNIQYF. The full variable domain, with the rest looked up from reference TRBV7-2 and TRBJ2-4, is GAGVSQSPSNKVTEKGKDVELRCDPISGHTALYWYRQSLGQGLEFLIYFQGNSAPDKSGLPSDRFSAERTGGSVSTLTIQRTQQEDSAVYLCASSFRTGGNIQYFGAGTRLSVL.

The chain links TRBV12-3 or TRBV12-4 to TRBJ1-2; no definite D call. This CDR3 has 14 amino acids. Trimming removed 1 base from V and 3 bases from J, with 9 bases in between. The CDR3 bases are TGTGCCAGCAGTTTAGGCAATACAGACTATGGCTACACCTTC. It translates to CASSLGNTDYGYTF.

This clonotype showed up just once. This chain joins TRBV11-3 and TRBJ1-1; no definite D call. V lost 1 base and J 6 bases, leaving 15 bases between the germline ends. From germline, CDR1 is SGHNT and CDR2 YENEEA. The CDR3 runs 15 residues. CDR3 loop: CASSLGRRHHSEAFF. The CDR3 bases are TGTGCCAGCAGCTTAGGCAGACGCCATCACTCTGAAGCTTTCTTT.

To note about this clonotype: A much more abundant neighbour one base away suggests this may be a read error. The chain uses TRBV12-3 or TRBV12-4 and TRBJ2-3, with 8 bases that match TRBD2. The V and J ends lost 5 bases and 4 bases, in that order; junction bases with no gene match: 8. The CDR3 loop spans 15 amino acids. The CDR3 is CASSMTSEEADTQYF. CDR3 coding DNA: TGTGCCAGCAGTATGACTAGCGAAGAGGCAGATACGCAGTATTTT.

This clonotype came up a few times. This chain uses TRBV12-3 or TRBV12-4 with TRBJ2-1; 8 bases map to TRBD1. Losses at the gene ends were 3 bases for V and 5 bases for J; bases not matched to a gene: 12. CDR3 length: 17 residues. The chain's CDR3 is CASSFGLGTGRHNEQFF. The CDR3 DNA is TGTGCCAGCAGTTTCGGGCTCGGGACAGGACGACACAATGAGCAGTTCTTC.

V is TRBV7-2 and J is TRBJ1-4; weak D call: TRBD1 (6 bases). The CDR3 consists of 14 residues. Trimming stripped 1 base from V and 8 bases from J, with 11 bases between. Germline values: CDR1 SGHTA, CDR2 FQGNSA. CDR3 bases: TGTGCCAGCAGCTTAGGGGGGGCTGGGGAAAAACTGTTTTTT. This encodes CASSLGGAGEKLFF.

V and J are TRBV20-1 and TRBJ2-5; D unclear. The V end lost 3 bases, the J end lost 4 bases, and 12 bases lay between the germline ends. The germline V gene has CDR1 DFQATT and CDR2 SNEGSKA (reference sequence). The CDR3 length is 13 residues. The CDR3 nucleotides are TGCAGTGCTAGGTCGTTCGCAGCAGAGACCCAGTACTTC. Amino acids: CSARSFAAETQYF.

The chain links TRBV10-3 to TRBJ2-3; 7 nucleotides match TRBD2. The CDR3 length is 14 residues. CDR1 is ENHRY, CDR2 SYGVKD, per germline. Unmatched junction bases numbered 3, after V lost 1 base and J lost 5 bases. The CDR3 sequence is CAISEWRGRDTQYF. The CDR3 DNA reads TGTGCCATCAGTGAGTGGCGGGGGAGAGATACGCAGTATTTT.

This clonotype came up a few times. This chain links TRBV5-1 with TRBJ2-3; D is uncertain. The CDR3 covers 12 residues. The germline CDR1 and CDR2 sequences are SGHRS and YFSETQ. V shed 0 bases and J shed 4 bases, with 3 bases lying between them. The CDR3 region is CASSLDSDTQYF. The CDR3 DNA is TGCGCCAGCAGCTTGGACTCAGATACGCAGTATTTT.

At least ten counts were recorded for this clonotype. The chain is built from TRBV20-1 and TRBJ1-1; D is undetermined. The germline CDR1 and CDR2 sequences are DFQATT and SNEGSKA (reference sequence). V lost 3 bases and J 0 bases, leaving 17 bases between the germline ends. This CDR3 has 16 residues. Written as DNA, the CDR3 is TGCAGTGCTAGCCCCCTTCGGGCATTCATGAACACTGAAGCTTTCTTT. Its protein is CSASPLRAFMNTEAFF.